A single sample gave rise to the 25 T cell receptor beta chains below, sequenced in a study of blood T cell repertoires in COVID-19. TCRdb's copy holds only in-frame clones and misses some; the assay was immunoSEQ multiplex PCR. The sample includes about 130,000 clones, roughly 84% of them seen just once. Input material: peripheral blood. These receptors were obtained from a woman older than 75 with acute or convalescent COVID-19.

The V and J genes are TRBV6-2 or TRBV6-3 and TRBJ2-5; 8 bases are shared with TRBD1. V lost 5 bases and J lost 4; bases outside the gene matches: 6. The CDR3 is made up of 14 amino acids. From germline, CDR1 is MNHEY and CDR2 SVGEGT. CDR3: CASSPTGERETQYF. Written as DNA, the CDR3 is TGTGCCAGCAGTCCGACAGGGGAACGAGAGACCCAGTACTTC.

The chain recombines TRBV19 with TRBJ1-3; 10 bases are a match to TRBD1. The germline gives CDR1 LNHDA, CDR2 SQIVND (reference sequence). CDR3 length equals 14 residues. V was clipped by 10 bases and J by 2 bases; unmatched bases: 5. CDR3 nucleotide sequence: TGTGCCACCTACGGGACAGGGGCTGGAAACACCATATATTTT. Translating it yields CATYGTGAGNTIYF.

The chain is built from TRBV5-1 and TRBJ2-1; TRBD2 aligns across 9 bases. Germline V CDR1 and CDR2: SGHRS, YFSETQ. Trimming cost V 5 bases and J 5 bases; bases outside gene matches: 8. The CDR3 contains 15 residues. The CDR3 loop is CASRPGSGRNNEQFF. The CDR3 DNA sequence: TGCGCCAGCAGACCGGGTAGCGGGAGAAACAATGAGCAGTTCTTC.

This chain connects TRBV6-2 or TRBV6-3 to TRBJ1-5; 8 bases fit TRBD1. CDR3 length equals 16 residues. J was trimmed by 1 base and V by 6 bases; bases with no gene match: 8. Germline assignment: CDR1 MNHEY and CDR2 SVGEGT. The CDR3 DNA reads as TGTGCCAGCAGCCGGACAGGGATTGGCAGCAATCAGCCCCAGCATTTT. The encoded protein is CASSRTGIGSNQPQHF.

This clone has just one count. This chain links TRBV4-1 with TRBJ2-5; D may be TRBD2 (5 bases). The length of the CDR3 is 13 residues. V lost 8 bases to trimming and J lost 0 bases, with 10 bases between them. From germline, CDR1 is MGHRA and CDR2 YSYEKL. CDR3 DNA: TGCGCCAGCGGTGGGAGTAACCAAGAGACCCAGTACTTC. Translated, it gives CASGGSNQETQYF.

CDR3 DNA: TGTGCCAGCAGTTTAGAAGAGGCTGAGTACAATGAGCAGTTCTTC. Protein sequence: CASSLEEAEYNEQFF. The chain couples TRBV27 to TRBJ2-1; no definite D call. Germline V gene sequence: CDR1 MNHEY, CDR2 SMNVEV (reference sequence). This CDR3 is built from 15 residues. The ends were cut back, 2 bases at V and 4 bases at J, with 12 bases in the middle.

The chain has TRBV9 and TRBJ1-4, with D unresolved. V lost 0 bases, J lost 3 bases, and 9 bases lay in between. The CDR3 sequence is 15 residues long. In germline, CDR1 is SGDLS, CDR2 YYNGEE. The CDR3, as DNA: TGTGCCAGCAGCGTAGGGGCAGGCTCTAATGAAAAACTGTTTTTT. It specifies CASSVGAGSNEKLFF. The full variable domain, rest sourced from reference TRBV9 and TRBJ1-4, is DSGVTQTPKHLITATGQRVTLRCSPRSGDLSVYWYQQSLDQGLQFLIQYYNGEERAKGNILERFSAQQFPDLHSELNLSSLELGDSALYFCASSVGAGSNEKLFFGSGTQLSVL.

The CDR3 protein is CASSRQPGQGNSPLHF. CDR3 nucleotide sequence: TGTGCCAGCAGCCGACAACCGGGACAGGGGAATTCACCCCTCCACTTT. The chain uses TRBV3-1 (or the pseudogene TRBV3-2) and TRBJ1-6; TRBD1 aligns across 10 bases. Trimming removed 4 bases from V and 7 bases from J; junction bases left unmatched: 7. Germline CDR1 LGHDT, CDR2 YNNKEL (reference sequence). This CDR3 contains 16 residues.

The genes are TRBV28 and TRBJ1-2; 7 positions agree with TRBD1. V dropped 3 bases and J dropped 13; count of bases not matched to a gene: 11. Germline assignment: CDR1 MDHEN and CDR2 SYDVKM. The CDR3 is 13 residues long. The CDR3 DNA follows: TGTGCCAGCAGTTTGAGGGGGGACAGCTTTTCCACCTTC. Translating it yields CASSLRGDSFSTF.

The chain joins TRBV28 to TRBJ1-6; D might be TRBD1 (6 bases). This CDR3 contains 15 residues. V lost 1 base and J lost 10, with 14 bases in between. Germline CDR1 reads MDHEN; CDR2 reads SYDVKM. This chain's CDR3 is CASSLYFPGDSPLHF. In DNA form, the CDR3 reads TGTGCCAGCAGTTTATATTTTCCAGGGGACTCACCCCTCCACTTT.

The chain recombines TRBV10-3 with TRBJ1-1; D possibly corresponds to TRBD1 (5 bases). The CDR3 consists of 11 residues. CDR1 is ENHRY, CDR2 SYGVKD, per germline. Trimming left V 6 bases short and J 8 bases short, with 10 bases between. The chain's CDR3 is CAIRVGGEAFF. As DNA, the CDR3 is TGTGCCATCAGGGTCGGGGGAGAAGCTTTCTTT.

The chain joins TRBV15 to TRBJ2-5; the match to TRBD1 covers 8 bases. Trimming removed 5 bases from V and 1 base from J; junction bases left unmatched: 9. The germline CDR1 and CDR2 sequences are LNHNV and YYDKDF (reference sequence). The CDR3 has 16 amino acids. The chain's CDR3 is CATSERGTGVQETQYF. The DNA of the CDR3 is TGTGCCACCAGCGAACGGGGGACAGGTGTCCAAGAGACCCAGTACTTC.

The V call is TRBV21-1, the J call TRBJ2-7; TRBD2, as called in the table, went unchecked against the DNA. TRBV21-1 is given as a pseudogene. The CDR3 loop spans 16 amino acids. CDR3 loop: CASSRGGAEPRDEQYF. The CDR3 nucleotides read TGTGCCAGCAGTCGTGGGGGGGCGGAGCCTCGGGACGAGCAGTACTTC.

The chain couples TRBV6-2 or TRBV6-3 to TRBJ1-1; no firm D call. CDR1 MNHEY and CDR2 SVGEGT come from the germline V gene. CDR3 size: 15 residues. The germline V and J ends were trimmed by 5 bases and 3 bases, with 16 bases remaining between them. The CDR3 loop is CASSTRVKKDTEAFF. In DNA form, the CDR3 reads TGTGCCAGCAGTACGAGGGTCAAGAAGGACACTGAAGCTTTCTTT.

The rearrangement uses TRBV4-1 and TRBJ1-5; the match to TRBD1 covers 10 bases. The CDR3 sequence is 14 residues long. Germline CDR1 MGHRA, CDR2 YSYEKL. V gave up 3 bases and J gave up 6 bases; unmatched junction bases: 2. DNA for the CDR3: TGCGCCAGCAGCCAGACAGGGGGCGGTCAGCCCCAGCATTTT. Its protein product is CASSQTGGGQPQHF.

Only one count was recorded for this clone. The chain combines TRBV3-1 (or the pseudogene TRBV3-2) with TRBJ1-6; the match to TRBD1 covers 8 bases. After removal of 4 bases from V and 5 bases from J, the junction contained 1 base not matched to a gene. CDR1 LGHDT and CDR2 YNNKEL come from the germline V gene (reference sequence). The CDR3 is made up of 14 amino acids. CDR3 residues: CASSLQGDNSPLHF. CDR3 bases: TGTGCCAGCAGCCTACAGGGGGATAATTCACCCCTCCACTTT.

The chain carries TRBV9 and TRBJ2-1; 14 nucleotides line up with TRBD2. V lost 4 bases, J lost 7 bases, and 7 bases stayed unmatched. In germline, CDR1 is SGDLS, CDR2 YYNGEE. This CDR3 has 16 amino acids. The CDR3 region is CASSQRLAGGLNEQFF. As DNA, the CDR3 is TGTGCCAGCAGCCAACGACTAGCGGGGGGGCTGAATGAGCAGTTCTTC.

The chain is built from TRBV5-4 and TRBJ2-3; D is ambiguous. The CDR3 has 18 amino acids. Per germline, CDR1 SGHNT and CDR2 YYREEE (reference sequence). The germline V and J ends were trimmed by 1 base and 4 bases, with 22 bases remaining between them. CDR3 protein: CASSLRLLASRSPDTQYF. For the CDR3, the DNA is TGTGCCAGCAGCTTGCGGCTACTGGCTAGTCGAAGTCCAGATACGCAGTATTTT.

The chain combines TRBV5-1 with TRBJ2-2; 12 positions match TRBD2. Germline V CDR1 and CDR2: SGHRS, YFSETQ. V was clipped by 4 bases and J by 0 bases; unmatched bases: 13. This CDR3 comprises 20 residues. The CDR3: CASSPSLLAGGPANTGELFF. CDR3 nucleotides: TGCGCCAGCAGCCCCTCTCTTCTAGCGGGAGGGCCGGCGAACACCGGGGAGCTGTTTTTT. The variable domain in full, completed from reference TRBV5-1 and TRBJ2-2, reads KAGVTQTPRYLIKTRGQQVTLSCSPISGHRSVSWYQQTPGQGLQFLFEYFSETQRNKGNFPGRFSGRQFSNSRSEMNVSTLELGDSALYLCASSPSLLAGGPANTGELFFGEGSRLTVL.

This rearrangement joins TRBV7-3 to TRBJ1-4; tentatively, D is TRBD1 (6 bases). Trimming took 1 base from V and 5 from J, leaving 17 bases between them. Per germline, CDR1 SGHTA and CDR2 FQGTGA. CDR3 length equals 17 residues. The CDR3 coding sequence is TGTGCCAGCAGCTTAAAGGTGGGGGCCCGTGGGAATGAAAAACTGTTTTTT. It yields the protein CASSLKVGARGNEKLFF.

This clone was observed a handful of times. The V gene is TRBV18, the J gene TRBJ1-3; 7 nucleotides match TRBD1. The V gene end was trimmed by 5 bases and the J gene end by 8 bases; junction bases not matched to a gene: 3. The CDR3 sequence is 12 residues long. CDR1 KGHSH and CDR2 LQKENI come from the germline V gene. The CDR3 is CASSRDRDTIYF. The CDR3 coding sequence is TGTGCCAGCTCAAGAGACAGGGACACCATATATTTT.

V gene TRBV5-4 combines with J gene TRBJ2-7; D possibly corresponds to TRBD2 (6 bases). The CDR3 sequence is 14 residues long. Trimming pared 4 bases from V and 10 bases from J, leaving 21 bases between. CDR1 is SGHNT, CDR2 YYREEE, per germline (reference sequence). CDR3 protein: CASSPGGASTRQYF. The CDR3 region has the DNA TGTGCCAGCAGCCCCGGGGGAGCTTCGACCCGACAGTACTTC.

This clone was detected many times. The DNA for the CDR3 is TGCGCCAGCAGCAACGGGGGGGCTGGCTACGAGCAGTACTTC. It encodes CASSNGGAGYEQYF. The rearrangement joins TRBV5-1 to TRBJ2-7, with 8 bases matching TRBD2. V lost 4 bases and J lost 3; bases outside the gene matches: 6. This CDR3 contains 14 residues. The germline V gene encodes CDR1 SGHRS and CDR2 YFSETQ. The variable domain in full, completed from reference TRBV5-1 and TRBJ2-7, reads KAGVTQTPRYLIKTRGQQVTLSCSPISGHRSVSWYQQTPGQGLQFLFEYFSETQRNKGNFPGRFSGRQFSNSRSEMNVSTLELGDSALYLCASSNGGAGYEQYFGPGTRLTVT.

V is TRBV5-4 and J is TRBJ1-4; TRBD1 matches at 10 bases. The CDR3 runs to 18 residues. Per germline, CDR1 SGHNT and CDR2 YYREEE (reference sequence). With 4 bases clipped from V and 6 bases from J, the junction kept 15 bases outside the gene matches. The CDR3 protein is CASSRGGTGATFHEKLFF. CDR3 in DNA: TGTGCCAGCAGCCGGGGCGGGACAGGGGCAACTTTTCATGAAAAACTGTTTTTT.

This clone was detected a few times. The gene calls are TRBV11-2 and TRBJ1-1; D is possibly TRBD1 (5 bases). The V end was cut by 5 bases, the J end by 5 bases, with 15 bases between. This CDR3 is 14 amino acids long. The germline V gene has CDR1 SGHAT and CDR2 FQNNGV. Here the CDR3 reads CASSRGNRGTEAFF. CDR3 nucleotide sequence: TGTGCCAGCAGCCGGGGGAATCGGGGGACTGAAGCTTTCTTT.